This record covers a single TCR beta chain. Antigen specificity is unknown. The record originates from a study of CD8 T cells in Susac syndrome. General study findings and limits: Only a relatively small number of individuals were included in the TCR sequencing and HLA analysis.

Random hexamers served to reverse transcribe roughly 0.5 to 1 ug RNA. TCRdb processed the immunoSEQ multiplex PCR reads anew with MiXCR; each CDR3 protein has one entry. Among 100,000 to 150,000 distinct CDR3 sequences listed, around 96% were seen once. Input material: CD8+ T cells from PBMCs. The sequence was collected from a human donor with Susac syndrome.

CDR3 nucleotides: TGCAGTGCTAGAGTCGACAGGGGGTACCAAGAGACCCAGTACTTC. As protein: CSARVDRGYQETQYF. The chain has TRBV20-1 and TRBJ2-5; TRBD1 agrees at 9 bases. The germline V gene has CDR1 DFQATT and CDR2 SNEGSKA (reference sequence). This CDR3 contains 15 residues. The V gene end was trimmed by 1 base and the J gene end by 0 bases; junction bases not matched to a gene: 3.